The 15 T cell receptor beta chains listed next were all sequenced from one sample in a study of Graves' ophthalmopathy and Graves' hyperthyroidism. RNA transcripts were the source from which TCR beta CDR3 regions were amplified. The authors performed first-round RT-PCR with HTBI primers and then a second-round multiplex PCR. In TCRdb, the multiplex PCR reads were re-called with MiXCR into one record per CDR3 protein. The data show about 1.1 million distinct CDR3 sequences, with about two fifths seen just once and over 8.5% held by the top ten. The material sequenced was peripheral blood or thyroid tissue (not recorded which). Receptor source: an adult man with Graves' hyperthyroidism.

This chain joins TRBV29-1 and TRBJ1-3; D gene ambiguous. Trimming cost V 2 bases and J 4 bases, with 6 bases left between them. The CDR3 has 12 amino acids. Germline V gives CDR1 SQVTM, CDR2 ANQGSEA. This CDR3 is CSVERVGNTIYF. CDR3 bases: TGCAGCGTTGAAAGGGTGGGAAACACCATATATTTT.

Many counts were recorded for this clonotype. This rearrangement joins TRBV20-1 to TRBJ2-7, with unresolved D. In germline, CDR1 is DFQATT, CDR2 SNEGSKA (reference sequence). V was pared by 3 bases and J by 2 bases, with 14 bases between. This CDR3 is built from 14 residues. The CDR3 DNA sequence: TGCAGTGCTAGCTCTTTGGAGAAAACCTACGAGCAGTACTTC. This codes for CSASSLEKTYEQYF.

V usage is TRBV30 and J usage is TRBJ2-7; 7 bases match TRBD1. After removal of 4 bases from V and 2 bases from J, the junction contained 5 bases not matched to a gene. The CDR3 has 13 residues. Per the germline V gene, CDR1 is GTSNPN and CDR2 is SVGIG (reference sequence). CDR3 sequence: CAWTRDRTYEQYF. The CDR3 nucleotides are TGTGCCTGGACCCGGGACAGAACCTACGAGCAGTACTTC.

Regarding this clonotype: One base away lies a much larger clone, so this may be a sequencing read error. J is TRBJ1-1 and V is TRBV11-2, with no clear D. The CDR3 loop spans 14 amino acids. Germline CDR1 reads SGHAT; CDR2 reads FQNNGV. The ends were cut back, 10 bases at V and 3 bases at J, with 18 bases in the middle. The CDR3 spells CATSLETRDTEAFF. Here the CDR3 DNA reads TGTGCCACCTCGCTTGAAACCCGGGACACTGAAGCTTTCTTT.

This clonotype was observed a few times. The J gene is TRBJ1-1, the V gene TRBV5-4; TRBD1 matches at 7 bases. This CDR3 region has 13 residues. With V trimmed by 3 bases and J by 8 bases, 7 bases remained unmatched. The V gene's germline CDR1 is SGHNT and CDR2 YYREEE (reference sequence). The CDR3 loop reads CASSSGGSGEAFF. Written as DNA, the CDR3 is TGTGCCAGCAGCTCAGGGGGTTCGGGAGAAGCTTTCTTT.

This clonotype has a count of ten or more. The chain is built from TRBV7-9 and TRBJ1-2; no firm D call. The V gene lost 4 bases and the J gene lost 5 bases, with 11 bases spanning the gap. Germline V gene lookup returns CDR1 SEHNR and CDR2 FQNEAQ (reference sequence). The CDR3 extends over 13 amino acids. The CDR3 nucleotides read TGTGCCAGCAGCTCCACAGCTCCTTATGGCTACACCTTC. As protein: CASSSTAPYGYTF.

This clonotype occurred many times. V and J are TRBV13 and TRBJ2-7; 11 nucleotides line up with TRBD2. The junction had 5 bases not matched to a gene; V was cut back by 3 bases and J by 1 base. The CDR3 length is 16 residues. In germline, CDR1 is PRHDT, CDR2 FYEKMQ (reference sequence). CDR3 in amino acids: CASSLDVAGGSYEQYF. CDR3 DNA: TGTGCCAGCAGCTTGGATGTAGCGGGAGGGTCCTACGAGCAGTACTTC.

This clonotype was observed at least ten times. The chain carries TRBV7-9 and TRBJ1-4; 7 nucleotides line up with TRBD1. Germline V lookup: CDR1 SEHNR, CDR2 FQNEAQ (reference sequence). After removal of 5 bases from V and 9 bases from J, the junction contained 9 bases not matched to a gene. The CDR3 is 14 residues long. The CDR3 protein is CASSRMRDSQKLFF. The CDR3 coding sequence is TGTGCCAGCAGCCGGATGCGGGACAGTCAAAAACTGTTTTTT.

The rearrangement links TRBV7-9 to TRBJ2-7; 12 bases align to TRBD1. With 5 bases clipped from V and 11 bases from J, the junction kept 19 bases outside the gene matches. CDR1 and CDR2 (germline): SEHNR, FQNEAQ (reference sequence). The CDR3 runs 17 residues. The CDR3 spells CASSPSTGTGGGMTKYF. In DNA, the CDR3 is TGTGCCAGCAGCCCCTCAACCGGGACAGGGGGCGGGATGACCAAGTACTTC.

Notes on this clonotype: An end of the junction differs from the germline gene, which may be a read error. CDR3 coding DNA: TGTGCCAGCAGACAAGGGACTAGCGGGAGGCTCTACGAGCAGTACTTC. Its translation: CASRQGTSGRLYEQYF. This rearrangement joins TRBV3-1 to TRBJ2-7; 15 bases are a match to TRBD2. Germline V gene sequence: CDR1 LGHDT, CDR2 YNNKEL (reference sequence). The CDR3 is 16 residues long.

The chain employs TRBV11-2 and TRBJ1-1; possibly TRBD1 for D (6 bases). The CDR3 extends over 14 amino acids. The germline CDR1 and CDR2 sequences are SGHAT and FQNNGV. V dropped 5 bases and J dropped 6 bases, with 16 bases sitting between them. The CDR3 nucleotides read TGTGCCAGCAGCCAAGGGGGGGGCGGCCCTGAAGCTTTCTTT. This translates into CASSQGGGGPEAFF.

This clonotype has ten or more counts. The V call is TRBV29-1, the J call TRBJ1-1, with no clear D. Germline CDR1 is SQVTM and CDR2 is ANQGSEA. V was pared by 4 bases and J by 6 bases, with 15 bases between. CDR3 length: 13 residues. CDR3: CSVGEGEGSEAFF. The DNA for the CDR3 is TGCAGCGTTGGGGAGGGAGAAGGGTCTGAAGCTTTCTTT.

Many counts were recorded for this clonotype. The V gene is TRBV20-1, the J gene TRBJ2-5, with 9 nucleotides matching TRBD2. Looked up from germline, CDR1 is DFQATT and CDR2 is SNEGSKA (reference sequence). The CDR3 has 15 residues. V was clipped by 1 base and J by 4 bases; unmatched bases: 7. The CDR3 sequence is CSARVSSGGLETQYF. CDR3 DNA: TGCAGTGCTAGAGTATCCAGCGGGGGGTTAGAGACCCAGTACTTC.

The V gene is TRBV19, the J gene TRBJ2-2; 9 nucleotides line up with TRBD1. The CDR3 has 13 residues. J gave up 7 bases and V 6 bases, and 3 bases lay outside the gene matches. Germline V gene lookup returns CDR1 LNHDA and CDR2 SQIVND (reference sequence). The CDR3 is CASRTGGYGELFF. The CDR3, as DNA: TGTGCCAGTAGGACAGGGGGATACGGGGAGCTGTTTTTT.

This clonotype has a count of ten or more. This chain connects TRBV15 to TRBJ2-2; D possibly corresponds to TRBD2 (5 bases). Trimming pared 5 bases from V and 7 bases from J, leaving 8 bases between. This CDR3 has 12 amino acids. The germline V gene has CDR1 LNHNV and CDR2 YYDKDF (reference sequence). As DNA, the CDR3 is TGTGCCACCAGCGGGGAGAACGGGGAGCTGTTTTTT. It encodes CATSGENGELFF.